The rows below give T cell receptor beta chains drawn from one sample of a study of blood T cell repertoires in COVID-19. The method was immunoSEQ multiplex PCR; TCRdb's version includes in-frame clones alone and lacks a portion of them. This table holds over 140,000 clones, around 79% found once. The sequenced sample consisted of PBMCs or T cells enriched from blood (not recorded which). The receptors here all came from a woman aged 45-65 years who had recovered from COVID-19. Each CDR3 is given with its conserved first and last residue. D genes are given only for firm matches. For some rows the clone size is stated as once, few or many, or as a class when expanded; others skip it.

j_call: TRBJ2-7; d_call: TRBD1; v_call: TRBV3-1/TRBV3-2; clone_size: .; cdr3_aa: CASSQFRDSIYEQYF; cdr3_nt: TGTGCCAGCAGCCAGTTCCGGGACAGCATCTACGAGCAGTACTTC
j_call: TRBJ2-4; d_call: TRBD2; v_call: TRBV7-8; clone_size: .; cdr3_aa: CASSPGRAGTLAKNIQYF; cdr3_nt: TGTGCCAGCAGCCCAGGCAGAGCGGGAACCCTAGCCAAAAACATTCAGTACTTC
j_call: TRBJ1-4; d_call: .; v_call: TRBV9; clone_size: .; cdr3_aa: CASSPQTGGSNEKLFF; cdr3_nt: TGTGCCAGCAGCCCTCAGACGGGGGGGTCTAATGAAAAACTGTTTTTT
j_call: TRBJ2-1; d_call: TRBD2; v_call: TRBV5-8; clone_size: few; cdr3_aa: CASSWLSGLAGYNEQFF; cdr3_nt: TGTGCCAGCAGCTGGCTTTCTGGACTAGCGGGGTACAATGAGCAGTTCTTC
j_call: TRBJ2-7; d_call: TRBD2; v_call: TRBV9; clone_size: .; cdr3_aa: CASSPWTSGSGQYF; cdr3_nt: TGTGCCAGCAGCCCCTGGACTAGCGGGAGTGGGCAGTACTTC
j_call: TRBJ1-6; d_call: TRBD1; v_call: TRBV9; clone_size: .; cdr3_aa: CASSPRTGRSPLHF; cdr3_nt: TGTGCCAGCAGCCCACGGACAGGGCGTTCACCCCTCCACTTT
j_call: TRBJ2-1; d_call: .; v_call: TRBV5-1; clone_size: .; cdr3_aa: CASSVTPSYGNNEQFF; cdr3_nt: TGCGCCAGCAGCGTCACCCCTAGCTATGGTAACAATGAGCAGTTCTTC
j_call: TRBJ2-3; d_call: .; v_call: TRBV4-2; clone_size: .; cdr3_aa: CASSPAGVQTDTQYF; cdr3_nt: TGTGCCAGCAGCCCCGCGGGTGTTCAAACGGATACGCAGTATTTT
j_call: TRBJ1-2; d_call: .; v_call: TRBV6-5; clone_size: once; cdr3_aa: CASRPPGENGYTF; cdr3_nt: TGTGCCAGCAGGCCCCCCGGGGAGAATGGCTACACCTTC
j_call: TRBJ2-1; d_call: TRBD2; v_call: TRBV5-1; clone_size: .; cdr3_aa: CASSLGTSGAHNEQFF; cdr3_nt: TGCGCCAGCAGCTTGGGTACTAGCGGAGCTCACAATGAGCAGTTCTTC
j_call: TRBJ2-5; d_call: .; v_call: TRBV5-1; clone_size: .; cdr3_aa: CASSLTAGDQETQYF; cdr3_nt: TGCGCCAGCAGCTTAACGGCGGGCGATCAAGAGACCCAGTACTTC